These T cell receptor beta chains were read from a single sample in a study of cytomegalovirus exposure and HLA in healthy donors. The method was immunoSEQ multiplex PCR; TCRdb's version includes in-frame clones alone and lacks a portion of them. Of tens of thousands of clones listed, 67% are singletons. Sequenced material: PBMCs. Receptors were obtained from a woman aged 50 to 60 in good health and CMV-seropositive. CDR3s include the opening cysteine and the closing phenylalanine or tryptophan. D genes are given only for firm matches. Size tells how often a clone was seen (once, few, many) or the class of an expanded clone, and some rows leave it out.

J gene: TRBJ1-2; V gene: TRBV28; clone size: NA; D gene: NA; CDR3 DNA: TGTGCCAGCAGTGTTGAATTATTGAGGATGAGCTACACCTTC; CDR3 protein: CASSVELLRMSYTF
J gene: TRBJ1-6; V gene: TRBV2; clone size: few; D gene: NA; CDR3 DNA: TGTGCCAGCAACAGGGAGGGCCGATCACCCCTCCACTTT; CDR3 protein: CASNREGRSPLHF
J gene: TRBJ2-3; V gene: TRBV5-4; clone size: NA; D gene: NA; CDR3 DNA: TGTGCCAGCAGGGCATCTAGCACAGATACGCAGTATTTT; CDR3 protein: CASRASSTDTQYF
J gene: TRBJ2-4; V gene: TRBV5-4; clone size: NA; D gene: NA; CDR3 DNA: TGTGCCAGCAGCTCTTACACAGCAAACATTCAGTACTTC; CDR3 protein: CASSSYTANIQYF
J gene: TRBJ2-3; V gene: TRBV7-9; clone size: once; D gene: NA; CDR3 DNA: TGTGCCAGCAGCTTAAGCGTAAGCACAGATACGCAGTATTTT; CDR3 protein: CASSLSVSTDTQYF
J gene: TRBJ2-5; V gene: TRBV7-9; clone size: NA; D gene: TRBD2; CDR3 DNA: TGTGCCAGCAGCTCGAGACCCGGGACTAGGACGCAAGAGACCCAGTACTTC; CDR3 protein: CASSSRPGTRTQETQYF
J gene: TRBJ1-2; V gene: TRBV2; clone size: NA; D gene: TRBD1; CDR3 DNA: TGTGCCAGCAGTGGCTCGAGGTCAGGGGGGGGCTACACCTTC; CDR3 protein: CASSGSRSGGGYTF
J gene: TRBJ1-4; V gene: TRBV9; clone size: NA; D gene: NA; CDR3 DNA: TGTGCCATCCAACGGGGGGCATTAGGGGAAAAACTGTTTTTT; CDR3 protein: CAIQRGALGEKLFF
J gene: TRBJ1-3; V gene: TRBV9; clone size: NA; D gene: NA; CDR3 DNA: TGTGCCAGCAGCGTAGGTCCCTCCCCCCGGACAGAGAGGGGAAACACCATATATTTT; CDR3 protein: CASSVGPSPRTERGNTIYF
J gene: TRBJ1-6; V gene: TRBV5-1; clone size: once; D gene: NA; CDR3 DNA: TGCGCCAGCAGCTTGACTCTTGTAGATTCACCCCTCCACTTT; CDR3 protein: CASSLTLVDSPLHF
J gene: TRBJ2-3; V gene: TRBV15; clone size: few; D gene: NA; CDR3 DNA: TGTGCCACCAGCGGCATCACGGACAACTCTTTCCCCCCAGATACGCAGTATTTT; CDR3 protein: CATSGITDNSFPPDTQYF
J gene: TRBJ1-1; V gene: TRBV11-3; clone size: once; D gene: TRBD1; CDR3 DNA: TGTGCCAGCAGCGGGACAGGGAGGGCTGAAGCTTTCTTT; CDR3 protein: CASSGTGRAEAFF
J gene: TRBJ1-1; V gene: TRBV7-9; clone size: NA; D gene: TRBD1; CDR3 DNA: TGTGCCAGCAGCTTAGCGGAGGACAGGGTAGGCACTGAAGCTTTCTTT; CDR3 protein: CASSLAEDRVGTEAFF
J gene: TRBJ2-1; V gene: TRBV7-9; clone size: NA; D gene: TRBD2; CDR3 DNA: TGTGCCAGCAGCTTCCGTCTAGCGGAGAATGAGCAGTTCTTC; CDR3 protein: CASSFRLAENEQFF
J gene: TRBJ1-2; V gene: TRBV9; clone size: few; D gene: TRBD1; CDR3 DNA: TGTGCCAGCAGCTCAACGGGACAGGGGTTCGGCTACACCTTC; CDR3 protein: CASSSTGQGFGYTF
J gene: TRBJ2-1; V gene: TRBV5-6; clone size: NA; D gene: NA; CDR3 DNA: TGTGCCAGCAGCTTGGTACGGGTCAATGAGCAGTTCTTC; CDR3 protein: CASSLVRVNEQFF
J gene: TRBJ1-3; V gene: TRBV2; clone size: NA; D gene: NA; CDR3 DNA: TGTGCCAGCAGGGGGACACTTGGAGACACCATATATTTT; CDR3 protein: CASRGTLGDTIYF